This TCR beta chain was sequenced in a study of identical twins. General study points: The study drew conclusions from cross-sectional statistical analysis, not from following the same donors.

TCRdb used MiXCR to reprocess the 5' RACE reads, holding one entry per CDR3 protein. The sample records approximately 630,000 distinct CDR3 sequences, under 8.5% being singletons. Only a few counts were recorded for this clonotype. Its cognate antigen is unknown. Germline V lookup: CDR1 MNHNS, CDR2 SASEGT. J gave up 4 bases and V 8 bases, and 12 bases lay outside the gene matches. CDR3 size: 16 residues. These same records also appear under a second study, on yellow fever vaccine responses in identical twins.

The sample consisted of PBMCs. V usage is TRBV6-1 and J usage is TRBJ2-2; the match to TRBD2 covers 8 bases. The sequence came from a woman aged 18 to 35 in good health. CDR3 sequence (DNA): TGTGCCAGCTCGTGGAGCCTAGCGGGTAGCACCGGGGAGCTGTTTTTT. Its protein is CASSWSLAGSTGELFF.